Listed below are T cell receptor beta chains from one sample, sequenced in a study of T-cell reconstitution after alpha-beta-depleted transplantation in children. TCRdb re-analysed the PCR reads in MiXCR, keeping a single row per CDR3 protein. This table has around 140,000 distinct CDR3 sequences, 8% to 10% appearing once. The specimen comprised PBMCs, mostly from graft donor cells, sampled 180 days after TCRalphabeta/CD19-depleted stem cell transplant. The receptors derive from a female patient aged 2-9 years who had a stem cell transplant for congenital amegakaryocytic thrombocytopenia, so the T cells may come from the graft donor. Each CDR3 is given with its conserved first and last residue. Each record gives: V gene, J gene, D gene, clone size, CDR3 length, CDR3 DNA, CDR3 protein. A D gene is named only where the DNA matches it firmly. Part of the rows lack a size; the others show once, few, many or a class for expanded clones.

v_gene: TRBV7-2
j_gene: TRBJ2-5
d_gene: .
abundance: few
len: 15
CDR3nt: TGTGCCAGCAGCTTAGGTGTTGTCCAGCAAGAGACCCAGTACTTC
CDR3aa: CASSLGVVQQETQYF

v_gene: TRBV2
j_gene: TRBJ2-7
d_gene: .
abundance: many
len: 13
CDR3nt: TGTGCCAGCGAAGTTGAGGGCTCCTACGAGCAGTACTTC
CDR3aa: CASEVEGSYEQYF

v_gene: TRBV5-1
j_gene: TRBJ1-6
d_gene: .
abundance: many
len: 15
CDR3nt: TGCGCCAGCAGCGAATTGACAGGAGCAAATTCACCCCTCCACTTT
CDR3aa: CASSELTGANSPLHF

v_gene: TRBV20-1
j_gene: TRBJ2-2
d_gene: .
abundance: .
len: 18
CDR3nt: TGCAGTGCTAGAGATCGGAGGGTGGAGGGGGCGAACACCGGGGAGCTGTTTTTT
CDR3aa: CSARDRRVEGANTGELFF

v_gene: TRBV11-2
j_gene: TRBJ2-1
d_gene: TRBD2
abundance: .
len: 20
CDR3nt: TGTGCCAGCAGCTCACGGGGACTAGCGGGAGAAATAAGCTCCTACAATGAGCAGTTCTTC
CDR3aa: CASSSRGLAGEISSYNEQFF

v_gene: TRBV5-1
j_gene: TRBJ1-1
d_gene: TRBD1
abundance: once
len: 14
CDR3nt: TGCGCCAGCAGCTATCAGGGGGCGAGCACTGAAGCTTTCTTT
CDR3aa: CASSYQGASTEAFF

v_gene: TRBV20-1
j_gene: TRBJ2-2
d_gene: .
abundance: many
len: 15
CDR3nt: TGCAGTGCTAGAGGTTCGCTAGCTGGCACCGGGGAGCTGTTTTTT
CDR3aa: CSARGSLAGTGELFF

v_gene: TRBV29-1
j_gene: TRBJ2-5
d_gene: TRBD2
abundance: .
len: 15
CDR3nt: TGCAGCGTTGCCGGGAGGGCGGGATTAGGAGAGACCCAGTACTTC
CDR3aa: CSVAGRAGLGETQYF

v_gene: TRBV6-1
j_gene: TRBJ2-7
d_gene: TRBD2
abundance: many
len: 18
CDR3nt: TGTGCCAGCAGTGCTCTAGGTCGACTAGCGGGAGGGACCTACGAGCAGTACTTC
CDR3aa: CASSALGRLAGGTYEQYF

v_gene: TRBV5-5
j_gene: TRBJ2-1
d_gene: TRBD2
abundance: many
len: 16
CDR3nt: TGTGCCAGCAGCTCCTTAGCGGGGGGCTCCTACAATGAGCAGTTCTTC
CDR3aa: CASSSLAGGSYNEQFF

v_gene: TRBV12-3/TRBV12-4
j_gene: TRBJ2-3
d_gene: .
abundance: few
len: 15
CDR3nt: TGTGCCAGCAGTATTTATAGCGGCCGCACAGATACGCAGTATTTT
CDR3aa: CASSIYSGRTDTQYF

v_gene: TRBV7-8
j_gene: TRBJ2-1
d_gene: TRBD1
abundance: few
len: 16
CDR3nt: TGTGCCAGCAGCTTAGGACAGGGTATTAGCTACAATGAGCAGTTCTTC
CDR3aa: CASSLGQGISYNEQFF

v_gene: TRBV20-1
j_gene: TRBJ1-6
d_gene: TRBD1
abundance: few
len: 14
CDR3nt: TGCAGTGCTAGAGACGGGACAGGGAATTCACCCCTCCACTTT
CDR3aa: CSARDGTGNSPLHF

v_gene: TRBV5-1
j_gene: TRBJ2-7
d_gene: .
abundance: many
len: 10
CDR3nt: TGCGCCAGCATCGGATACGAGCAGTACTTC
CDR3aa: CASIGYEQYF

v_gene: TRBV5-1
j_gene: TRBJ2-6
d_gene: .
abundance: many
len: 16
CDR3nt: TGCGCCAGCAGCTTGTTTGGGTCCTCTGGGGCCAACGTCCTGACTTTC
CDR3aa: CASSLFGSSGANVLTF

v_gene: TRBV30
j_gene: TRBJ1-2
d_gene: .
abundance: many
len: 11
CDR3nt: TGTGCCTGGAGTATCGCCGGCGGCTACACCTTC
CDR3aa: CAWSIAGGYTF

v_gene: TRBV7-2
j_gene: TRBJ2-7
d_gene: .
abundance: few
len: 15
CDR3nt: TGTGCCAGCAGATTAGCCTCGGACGGCTCCTACGAGCAGTACTTC
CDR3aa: CASRLASDGSYEQYF

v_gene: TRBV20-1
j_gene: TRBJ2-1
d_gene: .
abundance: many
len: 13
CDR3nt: TGCAGTGCTGGGGGCTACCGGCACAATGAGCAGTTCTTC
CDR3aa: CSAGGYRHNEQFF

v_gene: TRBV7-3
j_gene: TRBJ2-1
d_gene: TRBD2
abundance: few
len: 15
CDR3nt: TGTGCCAGCAGCTCACTAGCGGGAGGGGGAAATGAGCAGTTCTTC
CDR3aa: CASSSLAGGGNEQFF

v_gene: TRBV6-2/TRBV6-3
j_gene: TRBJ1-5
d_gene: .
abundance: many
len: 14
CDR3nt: TGTGCCAGCAGTTACTCGACAGTCAATCAGCCCCAGCATTTT
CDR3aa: CASSYSTVNQPQHF

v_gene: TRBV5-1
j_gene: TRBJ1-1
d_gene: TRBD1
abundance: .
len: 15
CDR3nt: TGCGCCAGCAGCTTGGAAGGGACAGGGTGGACTGAAGCTTTCTTT
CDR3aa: CASSLEGTGWTEAFF

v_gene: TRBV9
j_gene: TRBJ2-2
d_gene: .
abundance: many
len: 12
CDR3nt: TGTGCCAGCAGTGTAGTTACCGGGGAGCTGTTTTTT
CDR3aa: CASSVVTGELFF

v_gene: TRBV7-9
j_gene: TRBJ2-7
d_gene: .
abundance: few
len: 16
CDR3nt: TGTGCCAGCAGCTTAGAAGGCCCATCCCTCTCCTACGAGCAGTACTTC
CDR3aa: CASSLEGPSLSYEQYF

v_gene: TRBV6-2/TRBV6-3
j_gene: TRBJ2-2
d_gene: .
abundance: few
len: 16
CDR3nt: TGTGCCAGCAGTTACAAGGGGGGAGTGGACACCGGGGAGCTGTTTTTT
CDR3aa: CASSYKGGVDTGELFF

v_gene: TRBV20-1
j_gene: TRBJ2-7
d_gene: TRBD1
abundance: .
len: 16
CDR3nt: TGCAGTGCTAGAGATGCATCACGGGACAGGGCGGGAGAGCAGTACTTC
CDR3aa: CSARDASRDRAGEQYF

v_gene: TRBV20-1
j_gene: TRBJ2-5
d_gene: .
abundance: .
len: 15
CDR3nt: TGCAGTGCTACGACTCCGACAGGGAGGGGAGAGACCCAGTACTTC
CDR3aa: CSATTPTGRGETQYF

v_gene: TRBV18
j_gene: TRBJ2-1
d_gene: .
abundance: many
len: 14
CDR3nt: TGTGCCAGCTCACCCCTCGACCACTACAATGAGCAGTTCTTC
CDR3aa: CASSPLDHYNEQFF

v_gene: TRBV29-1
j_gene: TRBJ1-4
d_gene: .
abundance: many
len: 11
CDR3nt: TGCAGTACCCGGACGGCCGAAAAACTGTTTTTT
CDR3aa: CSTRTAEKLFF

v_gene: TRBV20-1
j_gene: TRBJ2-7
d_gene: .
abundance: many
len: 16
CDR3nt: TGCAGTGCTAGATCCCCATTTGGGTGGGGAGACTACGAGCAGTACTTC
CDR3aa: CSARSPFGWGDYEQYF

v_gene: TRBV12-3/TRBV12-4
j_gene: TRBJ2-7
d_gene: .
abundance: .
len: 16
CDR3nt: TGTGCCAGCAGCCCCGGAGGAGGGATACCTTCCTACGAGCAGTACTTC
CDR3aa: CASSPGGGIPSYEQYF

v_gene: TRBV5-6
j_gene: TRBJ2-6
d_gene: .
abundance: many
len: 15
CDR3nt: TGTGCCAGCAGCCAAGGGCTCCCTGGGGCCAACGTCCTGACTTTC
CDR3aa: CASSQGLPGANVLTF

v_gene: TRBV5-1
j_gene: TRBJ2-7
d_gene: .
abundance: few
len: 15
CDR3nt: TGCGCCAGCAGCTTGGAAGCAGCCCGCTCCTACGAGCAGTACTTC
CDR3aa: CASSLEAARSYEQYF

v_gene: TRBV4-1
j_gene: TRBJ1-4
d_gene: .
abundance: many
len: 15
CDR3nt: TGCGCCAGCAGCCAAGTAGAGAGGGAGAATGAAAAACTGTTTTTT
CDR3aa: CASSQVERENEKLFF

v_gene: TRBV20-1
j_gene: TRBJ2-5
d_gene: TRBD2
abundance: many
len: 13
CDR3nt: TGCAGTGCTAGCCGGGAGGTAGAAGAGACCCAGTACTTC
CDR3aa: CSASREVEETQYF

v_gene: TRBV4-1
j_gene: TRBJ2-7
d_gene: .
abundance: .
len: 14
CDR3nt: TGCGCCAGCAGGCAACCGGGACGGAGCTACGAGCAGTACTTC
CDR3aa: CASRQPGRSYEQYF

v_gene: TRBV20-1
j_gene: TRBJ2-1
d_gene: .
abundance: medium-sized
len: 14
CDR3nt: TGCAGTGCTAGAGTGGTAGGCTCCTACAATGAGCAGTTCTTC
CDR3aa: CSARVVGSYNEQFF

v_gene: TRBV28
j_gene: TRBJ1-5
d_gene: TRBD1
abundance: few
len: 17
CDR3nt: TGTGCCAGCAGTTTCCCCTCATCGACAGGGGGGGCTCAGCCCCAGCATTTT
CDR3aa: CASSFPSSTGGAQPQHF

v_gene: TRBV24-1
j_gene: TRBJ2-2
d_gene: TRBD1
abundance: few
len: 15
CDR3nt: TGTGCCACCAGTGAACCCGGGACAGGAGCCGGGGAGCTGTTTTTT
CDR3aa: CATSEPGTGAGELFF

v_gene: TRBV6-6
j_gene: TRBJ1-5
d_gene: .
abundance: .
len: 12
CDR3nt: TGTGCCAGCAGTTCCCACCCTCAGCCCCAGCATTTT
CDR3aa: CASSSHPQPQHF

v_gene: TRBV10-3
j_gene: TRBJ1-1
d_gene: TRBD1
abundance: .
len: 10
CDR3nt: TGCGGGACAGGGAACACTGAAGCTTTCTTT
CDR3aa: CGTGNTEAFF

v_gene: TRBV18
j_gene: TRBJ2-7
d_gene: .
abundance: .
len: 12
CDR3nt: TGTGCCAGCTCACGCTTACCCCACGAGCAGTACTTC
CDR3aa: CASSRLPHEQYF

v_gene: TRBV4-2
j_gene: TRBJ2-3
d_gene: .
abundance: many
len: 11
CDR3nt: TGTGCCAGCAGCCAGATGGATACGCAGTATTTT
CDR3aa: CASSQMDTQYF

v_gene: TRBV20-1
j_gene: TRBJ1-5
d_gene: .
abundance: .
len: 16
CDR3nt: TGCAGTGCTAGAGTCCTCGGCCAGGGCGGCAATCAGCCCCAGCATTTT
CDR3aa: CSARVLGQGGNQPQHF

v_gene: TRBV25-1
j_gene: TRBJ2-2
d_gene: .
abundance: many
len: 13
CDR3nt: TGTGCCAGCAGTGATGATCACACCGGGGAGCTGTTTTTT
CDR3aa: CASSDDHTGELFF

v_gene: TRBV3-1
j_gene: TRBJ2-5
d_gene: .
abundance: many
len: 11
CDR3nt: TGTGCCAGCAGCCACTTAGAGACCCAGTACTTC
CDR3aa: CASSHLETQYF

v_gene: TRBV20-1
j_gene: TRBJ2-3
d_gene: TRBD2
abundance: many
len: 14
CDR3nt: TGCAGTGCTAGACCGGCGGGAGGCGCAGATACGCAGTATTTT
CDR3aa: CSARPAGGADTQYF

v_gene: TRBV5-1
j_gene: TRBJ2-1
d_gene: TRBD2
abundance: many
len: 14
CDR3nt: TGCGCCAGCAGCTTGGTCCTAGCGGACAATGAGCAGTTCTTC
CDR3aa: CASSLVLADNEQFF

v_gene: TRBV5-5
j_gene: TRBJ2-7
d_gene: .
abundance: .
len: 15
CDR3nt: TGTGCCAGCAGCTTGGGCCACAGCCTGCCCTACGAGCAGTACTTC
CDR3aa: CASSLGHSLPYEQYF

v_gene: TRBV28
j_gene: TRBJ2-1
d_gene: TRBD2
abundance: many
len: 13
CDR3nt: TGTGCCAGCAGTCCCCGACTAGCGTATGAGCAGTTCTTC
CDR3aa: CASSPRLAYEQFF

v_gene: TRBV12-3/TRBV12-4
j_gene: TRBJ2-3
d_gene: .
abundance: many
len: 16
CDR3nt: TGTGCCAGCAGCCCGGTGGGTACTGCTAGCACAGATACGCAGTATTTT
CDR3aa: CASSPVGTASTDTQYF